This T cell receptor beta chain was recovered during a study of CD8 T cells in ankylosing spondylitis. This clonotype turned up a few times. From germline, CDR1 is MDHEN and CDR2 SYDVKM. The CDR3 covers 13 residues. Trimming left V 6 bases short and J 5 bases short, with 13 bases between. With molecular barcodes, quantitative 5'-RACE was used to make the TCR beta libraries. TCRdb reprocessed the 5' RACE reads via MiXCR and lists one record per CDR3 protein. Of about 160,000 distinct CDR3 sequences in the sample, 15% to 20% were seen once. This chain uses TRBV28 with TRBJ1-1, with D perhaps TRBD1 (5 bases). The origin of this receptor is a male donor with ankylosing spondylitis or in good health (not recorded which). Specimen: blood, either unsorted or a sorted T cell fraction (not recorded which). CDR3 residues: CASSWTRDTEAFF. DNA for the CDR3: TGTGCCAGCAGCTGGACCAGGGATACTGAAGCTTTCTTT.